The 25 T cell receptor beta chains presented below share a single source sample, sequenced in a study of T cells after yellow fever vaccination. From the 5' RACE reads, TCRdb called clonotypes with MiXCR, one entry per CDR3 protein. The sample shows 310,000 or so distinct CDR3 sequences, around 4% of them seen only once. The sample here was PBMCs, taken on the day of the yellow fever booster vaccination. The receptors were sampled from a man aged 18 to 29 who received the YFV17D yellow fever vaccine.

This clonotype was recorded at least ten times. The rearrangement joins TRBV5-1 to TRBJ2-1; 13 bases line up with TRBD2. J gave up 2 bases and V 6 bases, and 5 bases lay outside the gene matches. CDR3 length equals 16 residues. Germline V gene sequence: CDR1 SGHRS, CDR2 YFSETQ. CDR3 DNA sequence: TGCGCCAGCACCCCGACTAGCGGGGGGCCCTACAATGAGCAGTTCTTC. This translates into CASTPTSGGPYNEQFF.

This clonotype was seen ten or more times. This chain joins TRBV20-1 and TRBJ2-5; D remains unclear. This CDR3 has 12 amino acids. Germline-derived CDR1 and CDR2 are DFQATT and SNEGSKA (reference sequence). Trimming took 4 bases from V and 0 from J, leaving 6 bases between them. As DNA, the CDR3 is TGCAGTGCTAAATGGGACCAAGAGACCCAGTACTTC. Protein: CSAKWDQETQYF.

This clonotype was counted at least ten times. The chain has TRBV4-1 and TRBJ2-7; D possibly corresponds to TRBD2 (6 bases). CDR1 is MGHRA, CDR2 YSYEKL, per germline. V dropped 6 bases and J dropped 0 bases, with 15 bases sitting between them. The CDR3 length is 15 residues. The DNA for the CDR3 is TGCGCCAGCAGTGGAGGGGTTTCTAGCTCCTACGAGCAGTACGTC. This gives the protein CASSGGVSSSYEQYV.

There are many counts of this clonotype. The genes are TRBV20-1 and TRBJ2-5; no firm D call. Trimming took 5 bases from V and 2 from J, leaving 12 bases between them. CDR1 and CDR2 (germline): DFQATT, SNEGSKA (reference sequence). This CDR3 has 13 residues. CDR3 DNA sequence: TGCAGTGCTCTAGGACCAGATCAAGAGACCCAGTACTTC. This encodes CSALGPDQETQYF.

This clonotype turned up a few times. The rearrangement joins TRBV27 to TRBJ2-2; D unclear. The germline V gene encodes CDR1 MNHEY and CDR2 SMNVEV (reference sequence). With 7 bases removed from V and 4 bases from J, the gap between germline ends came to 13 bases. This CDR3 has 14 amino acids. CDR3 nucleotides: TGTGCCAGCACCCTCCTCGGCCGCACCGGGGAGCTGTTTTTT. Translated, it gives CASTLLGRTGELFF.

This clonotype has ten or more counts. This CDR3 is CSARMDTDTQYF. The CDR3 bases are TGCAGTGCTAGAATGGATACGGATACGCAGTATTTT. The chain links TRBV20-1 to TRBJ2-3; the D is unclear. CDR1 DFQATT and CDR2 SNEGSKA come from the germline V gene (reference sequence). Between the trimmed V and J ends, which lost 2 bases and 6 bases, there was a span of 9 bases. The CDR3 runs to 12 residues.

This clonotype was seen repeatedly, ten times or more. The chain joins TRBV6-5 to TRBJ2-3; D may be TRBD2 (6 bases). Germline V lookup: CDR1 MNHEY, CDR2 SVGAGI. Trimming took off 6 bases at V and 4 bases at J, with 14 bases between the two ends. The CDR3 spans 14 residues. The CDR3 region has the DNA TGTGCCAGCAGGTGGGGGGAAGCGGCAGATACGCAGTATTTT. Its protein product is CASRWGEAADTQYF.

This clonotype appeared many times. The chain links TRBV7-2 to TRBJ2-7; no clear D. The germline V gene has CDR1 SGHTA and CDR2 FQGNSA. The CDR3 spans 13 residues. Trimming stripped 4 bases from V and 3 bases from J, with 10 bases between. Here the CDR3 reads CASSSHTYYEQYF. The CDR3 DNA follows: TGTGCCAGCAGCTCCCACACATACTACGAGCAGTACTTC.

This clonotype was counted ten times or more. The chain's CDR3 is CASSLDAGGSGAFF. For the CDR3, the DNA is TGCGCCAGCAGCTTGGACGCAGGCGGAAGTGGAGCTTTCTTT. V and J are TRBV5-1 and TRBJ1-1; D is undetermined. Per the germline V gene, CDR1 is SGHRS and CDR2 is YFSETQ. V was cut by 0 bases and J by 10 bases, with 16 bases left in between. The CDR3 consists of 14 residues.

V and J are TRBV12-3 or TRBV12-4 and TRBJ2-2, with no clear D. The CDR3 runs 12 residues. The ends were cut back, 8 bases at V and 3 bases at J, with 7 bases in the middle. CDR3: CASPTDTGELFF. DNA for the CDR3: TGTGCCAGCCCGACCGACACCGGGGAGCTGTTTTTT.

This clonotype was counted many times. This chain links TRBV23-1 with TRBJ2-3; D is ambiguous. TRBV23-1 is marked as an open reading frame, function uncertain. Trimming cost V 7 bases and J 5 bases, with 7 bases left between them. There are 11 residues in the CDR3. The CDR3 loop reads CASKYRDTQYF. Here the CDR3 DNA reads TGCGCCAGCAAATATAGAGATACGCAGTATTTT.

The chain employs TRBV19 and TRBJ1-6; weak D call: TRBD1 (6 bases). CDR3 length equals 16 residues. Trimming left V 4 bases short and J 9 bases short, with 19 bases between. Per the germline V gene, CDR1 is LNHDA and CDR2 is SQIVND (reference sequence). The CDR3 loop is CASSTQFLNRASPLHF. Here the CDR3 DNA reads TGTGCCAGTAGTACTCAGTTCTTAAACAGGGCTTCACCCCTCCACTTT.

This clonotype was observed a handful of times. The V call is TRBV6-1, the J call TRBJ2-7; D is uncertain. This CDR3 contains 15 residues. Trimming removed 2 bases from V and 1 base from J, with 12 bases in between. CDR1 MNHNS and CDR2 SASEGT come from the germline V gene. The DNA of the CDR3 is TGTGCCAGCAGTGAATACTACCGAAATTCCTACGAGCAGTACGTC. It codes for CASSEYYRNSYEQYV.

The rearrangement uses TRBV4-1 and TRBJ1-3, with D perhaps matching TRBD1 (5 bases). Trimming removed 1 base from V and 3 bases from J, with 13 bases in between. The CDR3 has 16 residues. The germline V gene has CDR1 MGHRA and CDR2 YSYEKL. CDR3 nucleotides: TGCGCCAGCAGCCAAGTTCCCGGGACTAATGGAAACACCATATATTTT. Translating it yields CASSQVPGTNGNTIYF.

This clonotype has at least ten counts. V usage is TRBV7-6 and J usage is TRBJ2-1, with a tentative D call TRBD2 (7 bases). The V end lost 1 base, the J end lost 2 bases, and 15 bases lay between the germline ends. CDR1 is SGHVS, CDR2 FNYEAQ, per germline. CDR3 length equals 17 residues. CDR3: CASSLGPGGGAYNEQFF. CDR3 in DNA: TGTGCCAGCAGCTTAGGACCGGGGGGCGGCGCCTACAATGAGCAGTTCTTC.

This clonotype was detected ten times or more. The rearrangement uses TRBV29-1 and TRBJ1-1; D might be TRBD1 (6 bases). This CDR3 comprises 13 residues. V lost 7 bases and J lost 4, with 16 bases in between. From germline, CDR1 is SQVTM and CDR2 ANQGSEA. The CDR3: CSANRAEGTEAFF. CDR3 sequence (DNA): TGCAGCGCAAACAGGGCTGAGGGCACTGAAGCTTTCTTT. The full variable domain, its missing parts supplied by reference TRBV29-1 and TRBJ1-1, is SAVISQKPSRDICQRGTSLTIQCQVDSQVTMMFWYRQQPGQSLTLIATANQGSEATYESGFVIDKFPISRPNLTFSTLTVSNMSPEDSSIYLCSANRAEGTEAFFGQGTRLTVV.

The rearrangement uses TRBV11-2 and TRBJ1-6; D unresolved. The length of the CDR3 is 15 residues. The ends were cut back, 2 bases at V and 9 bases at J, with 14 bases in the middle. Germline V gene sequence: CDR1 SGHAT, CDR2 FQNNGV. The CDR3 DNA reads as TGTGCCAGCAGCTTATACGGGGATTCGATTTCACCCCTCCACTTT. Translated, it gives CASSLYGDSISPLHF.

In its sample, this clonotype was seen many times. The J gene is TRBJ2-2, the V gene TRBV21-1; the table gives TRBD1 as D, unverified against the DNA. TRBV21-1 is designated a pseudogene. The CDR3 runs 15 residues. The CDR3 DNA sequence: TGTGCCAAGGGACAGGGGGAGCGCCGAACCGGGGAGCTGTTTTTT. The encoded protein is CAKGQGERRTGELFF.

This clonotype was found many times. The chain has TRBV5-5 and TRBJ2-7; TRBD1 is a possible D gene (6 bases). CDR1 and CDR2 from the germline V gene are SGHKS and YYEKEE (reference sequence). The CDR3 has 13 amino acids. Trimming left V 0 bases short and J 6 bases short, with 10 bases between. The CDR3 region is CASSLATGTEQYV. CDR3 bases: TGTGCCAGCAGCTTGGCCACAGGGACCGAGCAGTACGTC.

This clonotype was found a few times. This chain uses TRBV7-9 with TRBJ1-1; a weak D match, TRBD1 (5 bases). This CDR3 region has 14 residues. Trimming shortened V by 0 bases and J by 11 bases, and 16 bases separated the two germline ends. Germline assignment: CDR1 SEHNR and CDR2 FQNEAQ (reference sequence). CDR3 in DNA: TGTGCCAGCAGCTTAGCCTCGGGACCCCCCAGGGCTTTCTTT. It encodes CASSLASGPPRAFF.

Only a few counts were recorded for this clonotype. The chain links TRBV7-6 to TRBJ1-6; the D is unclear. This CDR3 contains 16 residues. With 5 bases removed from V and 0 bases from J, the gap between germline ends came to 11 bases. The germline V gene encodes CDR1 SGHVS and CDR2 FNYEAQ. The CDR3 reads CASSATASSYNSPLHF. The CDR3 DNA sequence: TGTGCCAGCAGCGCGACGGCGAGCTCCTATAATTCACCCCTCCACTTT.

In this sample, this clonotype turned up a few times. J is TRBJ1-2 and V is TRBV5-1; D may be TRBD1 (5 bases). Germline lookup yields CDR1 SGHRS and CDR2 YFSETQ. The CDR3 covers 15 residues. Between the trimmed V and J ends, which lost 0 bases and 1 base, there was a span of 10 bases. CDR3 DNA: TGCGCCAGCAGCTTGGGCAGGGTGGATAACTATGGCTACACCTTC. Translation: CASSLGRVDNYGYTF.

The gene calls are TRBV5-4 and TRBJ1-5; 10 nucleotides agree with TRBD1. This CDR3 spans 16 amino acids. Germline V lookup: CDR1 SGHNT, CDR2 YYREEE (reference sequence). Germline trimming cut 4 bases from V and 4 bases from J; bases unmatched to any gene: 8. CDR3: CASSRQGASGNQPQHF. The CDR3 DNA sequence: TGTGCCAGCAGCCGACAGGGGGCGTCAGGTAATCAGCCCCAGCATTTT.

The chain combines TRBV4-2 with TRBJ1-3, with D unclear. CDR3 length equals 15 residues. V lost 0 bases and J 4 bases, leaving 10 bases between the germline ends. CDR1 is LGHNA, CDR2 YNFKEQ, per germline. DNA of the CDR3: TGTGCCAGCAGCCAAGACGGGAAATACGGAAACACCATATATTTT. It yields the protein CASSQDGKYGNTIYF.

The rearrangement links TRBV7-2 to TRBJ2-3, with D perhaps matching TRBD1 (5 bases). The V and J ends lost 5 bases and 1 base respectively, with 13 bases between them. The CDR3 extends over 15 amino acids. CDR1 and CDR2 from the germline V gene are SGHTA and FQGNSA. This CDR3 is CASSRQSSRTDTQYF. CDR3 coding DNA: TGTGCCAGCAGCCGACAGAGCTCCCGCACAGATACGCAGTATTTT.